This passage covers 10 T cell receptor beta chains from one sample sequenced in a study of OX40 agonist ivuxolimab in advanced cancers. Measured with immunoSEQ multiplex PCR; TCRdb has only the in-frame clones, and not every one. This table has tens of thousands of clones, 85% to 90% appearing once. Sequenced material: CD4+ or CD8+ T cells sorted from blood, taken in a trial of the OX40 agonist ivuxolimab. The receptor set was obtained from an adult with an advanced solid tumor such as melanoma, head and neck, liver or kidney cancer.

The CDR3 loop is CASSLSLDNEQFF. The CDR3 region has the DNA TGTGCCAGCAGCTTATCATTAGACAATGAGCAGTTCTTC. The chain couples TRBV11-2 to TRBJ2-1; D not resolved. There are 13 residues in the CDR3. The germline V gene encodes CDR1 SGHAT and CDR2 FQNNGV. Trimming pared 2 bases from V and 5 bases from J, leaving 7 bases between.

The rearrangement joins TRBV19 to TRBJ2-4; TRBD1 or TRBD2 may be the D gene (5 bases each). The CDR3 spans 16 residues. The V end was cut by 8 bases, the J end by 8 bases, with 25 bases between. Germline V lookup: CDR1 LNHDA, CDR2 SQIVND (reference sequence). CDR3 in DNA: TGTGCCAGTTGTAAAACGACCTCGGGACGAAGGGACATTCAGTACTTC. Amino acid sequence: CASCKTTSGRRDIQYF.

The chain's CDR3 is CASSRGQPSSSYNEQFF. DNA of the CDR3: TGTGCCAGCAGCCGGGGACAGCCGTCGAGCTCCTACAATGAGCAGTTCTTC. The V and J genes are TRBV5-4 and TRBJ2-1; 7 bases agree with TRBD1. J lost 0 bases, V lost 4 bases, and 10 bases had no gene match. Germline V gene lookup returns CDR1 SGHNT and CDR2 YYREEE (reference sequence). There are 17 residues in the CDR3.

The chain uses TRBV6-1 and TRBJ1-5; no firm D call. The CDR3 has 13 amino acids. The germline V gene encodes CDR1 MNHNS and CDR2 SASEGT. The ends were cut back, 7 bases at V and 1 base at J, with 8 bases in the middle. CDR3 amino acids: CASIVGSNQPQHF. The CDR3 nucleotides are TGTGCCAGCATCGTGGGGAGCAATCAGCCCCAGCATTTT.

The genes are TRBV6-6 and TRBJ1-5; TRBD1 might be the D (5 bases). CDR1 and CDR2 (germline): MNHNY, SVGAGI (reference sequence). V was clipped by 0 bases and J by 1 base, with 10 bases between them. The CDR3 totals 16 residues. CDR3 nucleotide sequence: TGTGCCAGCAGTTACTCAGGGGTTCGAAGCAATCAGCCCCAGCATTTT. Residues: CASSYSGVRSNQPQHF.

CDR3 coding DNA: TGTGCCAGCTCACCAATCACAGGGCAGACCGGGGAGCTGTTTTTT. Protein product: CASSPITGQTGELFF. The chain combines TRBV18 with TRBJ2-2; a possible D gene is TRBD1 (6 bases). The CDR3 sequence is 15 residues long. Germline CDR1 reads KGHSH; CDR2 reads LQKENI. V shed 2 bases and J shed 5 bases, with 12 bases lying between them.

This clone was counted a single time. The chain has TRBV18 and TRBJ1-2; no definite D call. Germline-derived CDR1 and CDR2 are KGHSH and LQKENI. V lost 3 bases and J lost 0, with 8 bases in between. The CDR3 totals 14 residues. The CDR3 region is CASSPGLANYGYTF. The CDR3 DNA follows: TGTGCCAGCTCACCCGGGCTTGCTAACTATGGCTACACCTTC.

V usage is TRBV5-4 and J usage is TRBJ2-7; possibly TRBD2 for D (5 bases). The V end was cut by 0 bases, the J end by 5 bases, with 9 bases between. Per germline, CDR1 SGHNT and CDR2 YYREEE (reference sequence). This CDR3 spans 13 amino acids. The CDR3 DNA sequence: TGTGCCAGCAGCTTGGAGTCGGGGAACGAGCAGTACTTC. Its protein is CASSLESGNEQYF.

The chain uses TRBV6-5 and TRBJ1-3; D possibly corresponds to TRBD1 (5 bases). Germline assignment: CDR1 MNHEY and CDR2 SVGAGI. Trimming took 0 bases from V and 4 from J, leaving 10 bases between them. The CDR3 sequence is 15 residues long. CDR3 in DNA: TGTGCCAGCAGTTACTCCGGGGGTCAGGGAAACACCATATATTTT. Its protein is CASSYSGGQGNTIYF.

The J gene is TRBJ2-3, the V gene TRBV10-3; 11 bases match TRBD2. Unmatched junction bases numbered 6, after V lost 8 bases and J lost 2 bases. Germline CDR1 is ENHRY and CDR2 is SYGVKD. CDR3 length: 15 residues. The DNA for the CDR3 is TGTGCCATCGGGACTAGCGGAACCACCACAGATACGCAGTATTTT. It encodes CAIGTSGTTTDTQYF.